One and the same sample provided the 4 T cell receptor beta chains below, sequenced in a study of post-analysis software for immune sequencing data. General study findings and limits: Five or six TRBV segments appeared more often in patients than in controls, and TRBV5-6, TRBV5-1 and TRBV20-1 were among these.

Sequencing libraries made from TCR beta cDNA carried unique molecular identifiers. Via MiXCR, TCRdb re-called the PCR reads, giving one row per CDR3 protein. The sample contains about 400,000 distinct CDR3 sequences, 30% to 45% of which appear only once. The antigens of these receptors remain unknown. Sequencing was performed on blood. All receptors come from a girl aged 5-17 years with multiple sclerosis.

In this sample, this clonotype turned up many times. The chain recombines TRBV20-1 with TRBJ2-7; perhaps TRBD1 as D (6 bases). V dropped 5 bases and J dropped 6 bases, with 14 bases sitting between them. Looked up from germline, CDR1 is DFQATT and CDR2 is SNEGSKA (reference sequence). This CDR3 has 12 amino acids. The CDR3 DNA reads TGCAGTGCTGGTGGGACAAGGCGCGAGCAGTACTTC. It encodes CSAGGTRREQYF.

This clonotype was observed at least ten times. CDR3 residues: CASSFEETQYF. In DNA, the CDR3 is TGTGCCAGCAGTTTCGAGGAGACCCAGTACTTC. The genes are TRBV12-3 or TRBV12-4 and TRBJ2-5; D not resolved. This CDR3 is 11 amino acids long. V lost 3 bases, J lost 5 bases, and 4 bases lay in between.

A few counts support this clonotype. The J gene is TRBJ1-4, the V gene TRBV29-1; no clear D gene. Trimming removed 4 bases at V and 0 bases at J, with 9 bases between. The CDR3 sequence is 14 residues long. Germline V lookup: CDR1 SQVTM, CDR2 ANQGSEA. The CDR3 loop reads CSVVVASTNEKLFF. CDR3 DNA sequence: TGCAGCGTTGTCGTCGCCTCAACTAATGAAAAACTGTTTTTT.

The chain links TRBV20-1 to TRBJ2-1, with D possibly TRBD2 on 6 matching bases. Germline CDR1 is DFQATT and CDR2 is SNEGSKA (reference sequence). This CDR3 has 12 residues. V dropped 7 bases and J dropped 2 bases, with 9 bases sitting between them. The CDR3 spells CSVAAPYNEQFF. CDR3 bases: TGCAGTGTAGCGGCACCCTACAATGAGCAGTTCTTC.